This T cell receptor (beta chain) was observed in a study of T cell responses to AZD1222 COVID-19 vaccine. Study-level points and caveats: The study identified only five to seven AZD1222 recipients as seropositive at baseline. Females outnumbered males among donors, who were mostly white British; clonal diversity was possibly underestimated. Nearly half of unique spike-specific TCRs reportedly avoided B.1.351 and B.1.1.7 mutated regions.

The assay was immunoSEQ multiplex PCR, and TCRdb's table has in-frame clones only and misses some. The sample yields some 140,000 clones, 90% to 95% seen once. The CDR3 spans 11 residues. The germline V gene encodes CDR1 MDHEN and CDR2 SYDVKM. The V end lost 2 bases, the J end lost 4 bases, and 3 bases lay between the germline ends. In the case of this clone: Antigen unknown.

This TCR was sampled from an adult who received the AZD1222 COVID-19 vaccine. This rearrangement joins TRBV28 to TRBJ2-7, with D hard to call. The input for sequencing was peripheral blood, taken 28 days after the second AZD1222 dose. CDR3 bases: TGTGCCAGCAGTTTAGAGTACGAGCAGTACTTC. Its protein is CASSLEYEQYF.